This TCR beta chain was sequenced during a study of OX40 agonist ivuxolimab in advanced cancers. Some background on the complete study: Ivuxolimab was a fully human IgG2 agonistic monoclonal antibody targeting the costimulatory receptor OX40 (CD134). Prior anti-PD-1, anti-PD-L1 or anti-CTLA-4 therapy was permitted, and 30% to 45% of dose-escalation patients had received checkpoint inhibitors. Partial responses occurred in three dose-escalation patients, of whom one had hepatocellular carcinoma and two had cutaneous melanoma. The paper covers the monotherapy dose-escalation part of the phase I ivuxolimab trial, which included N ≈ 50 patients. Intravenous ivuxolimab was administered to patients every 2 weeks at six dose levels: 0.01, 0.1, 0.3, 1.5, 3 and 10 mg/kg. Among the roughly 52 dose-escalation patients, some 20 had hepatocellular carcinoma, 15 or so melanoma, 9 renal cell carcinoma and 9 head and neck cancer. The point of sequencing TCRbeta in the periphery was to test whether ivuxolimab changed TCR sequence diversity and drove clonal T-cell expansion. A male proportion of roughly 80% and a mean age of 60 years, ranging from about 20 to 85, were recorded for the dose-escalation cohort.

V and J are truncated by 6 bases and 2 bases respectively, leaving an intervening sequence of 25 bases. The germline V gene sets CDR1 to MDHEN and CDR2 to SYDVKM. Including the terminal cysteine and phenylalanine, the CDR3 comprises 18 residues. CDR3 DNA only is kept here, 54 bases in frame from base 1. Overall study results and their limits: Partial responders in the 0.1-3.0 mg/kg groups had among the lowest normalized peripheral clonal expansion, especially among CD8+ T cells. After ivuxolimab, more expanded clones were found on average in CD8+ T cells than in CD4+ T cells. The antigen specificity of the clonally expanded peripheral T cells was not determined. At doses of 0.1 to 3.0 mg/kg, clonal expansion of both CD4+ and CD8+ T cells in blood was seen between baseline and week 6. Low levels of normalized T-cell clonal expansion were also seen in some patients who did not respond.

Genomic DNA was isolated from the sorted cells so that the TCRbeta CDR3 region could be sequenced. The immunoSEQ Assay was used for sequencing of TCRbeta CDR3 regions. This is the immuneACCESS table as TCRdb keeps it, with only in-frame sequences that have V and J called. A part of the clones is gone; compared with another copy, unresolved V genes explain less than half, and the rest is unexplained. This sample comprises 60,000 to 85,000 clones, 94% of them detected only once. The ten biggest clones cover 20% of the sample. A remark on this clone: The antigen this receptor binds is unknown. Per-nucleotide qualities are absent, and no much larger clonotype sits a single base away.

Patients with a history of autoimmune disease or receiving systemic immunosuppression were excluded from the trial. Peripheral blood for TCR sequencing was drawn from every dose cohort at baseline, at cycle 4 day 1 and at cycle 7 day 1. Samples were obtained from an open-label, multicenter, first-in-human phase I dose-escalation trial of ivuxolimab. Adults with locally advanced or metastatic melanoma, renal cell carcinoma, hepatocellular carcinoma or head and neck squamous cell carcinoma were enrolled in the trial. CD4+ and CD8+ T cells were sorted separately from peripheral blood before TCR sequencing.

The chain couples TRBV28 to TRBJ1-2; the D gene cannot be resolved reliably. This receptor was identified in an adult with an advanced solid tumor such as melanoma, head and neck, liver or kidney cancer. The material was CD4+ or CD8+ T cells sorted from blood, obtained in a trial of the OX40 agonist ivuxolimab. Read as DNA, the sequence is TGTGCCAGCAGCCCATTCCTCCCCGGGATGGCCCCAAACTATGGCTACACCTTC. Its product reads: CASSPFLPGMAPNYGYTF.